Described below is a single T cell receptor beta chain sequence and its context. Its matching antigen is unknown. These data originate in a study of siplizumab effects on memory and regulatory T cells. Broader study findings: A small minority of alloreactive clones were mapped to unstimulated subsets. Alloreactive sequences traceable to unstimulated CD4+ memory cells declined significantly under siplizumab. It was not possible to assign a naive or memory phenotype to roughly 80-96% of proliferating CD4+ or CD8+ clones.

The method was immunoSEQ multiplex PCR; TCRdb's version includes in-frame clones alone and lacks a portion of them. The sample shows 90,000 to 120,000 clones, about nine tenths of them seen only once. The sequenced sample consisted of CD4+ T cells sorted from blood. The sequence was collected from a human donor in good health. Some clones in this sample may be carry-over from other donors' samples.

The CDR3 loop is CASSRTVNTEAFF. The CDR3 DNA is TGCGCCAGCAGCCGGACCGTGAACACTGAAGCTTTCTTT. V gene TRBV5-1 combines with J gene TRBJ1-1, with unresolved D. Trimming took 4 bases from V and 0 from J, leaving 7 bases between them. CDR1 is SGHRS and CDR2 is YFSETQ in the germline V gene. The CDR3 runs to 13 residues.